These 16 T cell receptor beta chains came from one sample sequenced in a study of early T cells in non-severe SARS-CoV-2 infection. TCRdb fed the 5' RACE reads into MiXCR, producing one record per CDR3 protein. The sample includes almost 85,000 distinct CDR3 sequences, roughly 12% of them seen just once. The sequenced material came from whole blood. All receptors come from an adult who was a healthcare worker with PCR-confirmed SARS-CoV-2 infection or an uninfected control (not recorded which).

This clonotype was counted only a few times. The chain has TRBV12-3 or TRBV12-4 and TRBJ2-1, with 7 bases identical to TRBD1. V was pared by 7 bases and J by 0 bases, with 9 bases of the junction left unmatched. The CDR3 covers 16 residues. CDR3 residues: CASTRGYPSSYNEQFF. The DNA for the CDR3 is TGTGCCAGCACCAGGGGGTACCCGAGCTCCTACAATGAGCAGTTCTTC.

This clonotype was seen only a few times. This chain links TRBV5-4 with TRBJ2-1, with 9 bases identical to TRBD2. With 2 bases clipped from V and 3 bases from J, the junction kept 9 bases outside the gene matches. The CDR3 totals 17 residues. Germline values: CDR1 SGHNT, CDR2 YYREEE (reference sequence). DNA of the CDR3: TGTGCCAGCAGCTTCGAACCGACTAGCGGATACTACAATGAGCAGTTCTTC. Encoded protein: CASSFEPTSGYYNEQFF.

At least ten counts were recorded for this clonotype. The chain joins TRBV5-1 to TRBJ2-7; D is ambiguous. V lost 4 bases, J lost 0 bases, and 11 bases lay in between. Looked up from germline, CDR1 is SGHRS and CDR2 is YFSETQ. CDR3 length: 14 residues. The CDR3 protein is CASSPDLNSYEQYF. The DNA of the CDR3 is TGCGCCAGCAGCCCCGACCTGAACTCCTACGAGCAGTACTTC.

The chain couples TRBV7-6 to TRBJ2-7; 10 bases are a match to TRBD2. Trimming cost V 2 bases and J 0 bases; bases outside gene matches: 4. Germline-derived CDR1 and CDR2 are SGHVS and FNYEAQ. The length of the CDR3 is 16 residues. CDR3 in DNA: TGTGCCAGCAGCTTACGGCTAGCGGGAGCCTCCTACGAGCAGTACTTC. It specifies CASSLRLAGASYEQYF. Together with reference TRBV7-6 and TRBJ2-7, the CDR3 gives the full variable domain: GAGVSQSPRYKVTKRGQDVALRCDPISGHVSLYWYRQALGQGPEFLTYFNYEAQQDKSGLPNDRFSAERPEGSISTLTIQRTEQRDSAMYRCASSLRLAGASYEQYFGPGTRLTVT.

This chain connects TRBV9 to TRBJ2-3; perhaps TRBD1 as D (6 bases). Germline V gives CDR1 SGDLS, CDR2 YYNGEE. Trimming took 4 bases from V and 3 from J, leaving 21 bases between them. This CDR3 has 17 amino acids. Written as DNA, the CDR3 is TGTGCCAGCAGCCCAAGCGGAGGACAGTGGCTTACAGATACGCAGTATTTT. Residues: CASSPSGGQWLTDTQYF.

Many counts were recorded for this clonotype. V gene TRBV9 combines with J gene TRBJ2-1, with 9 bases matching TRBD2. The ends lost 0 bases at V and 2 bases at J; junction bases unmatched: 6. CDR1 is SGDLS and CDR2 is YYNGEE in the germline V gene. This CDR3 has 17 amino acids. DNA for the CDR3: TGTGCCAGCAGCGTAGTGTTAGCGGGGGCCCCCTACAATGAGCAGTTCTTC. Translation gives CASSVVLAGAPYNEQFF.

Concerning this clonotype itself: This clone may be a read error of a much larger clone one base away. The genes are TRBV3-1 and TRBJ2-1; TRBD2 might be the D (6 bases). Trimming left V 4 bases short and J 4 bases short, with 14 bases between. Germline-derived CDR1 and CDR2 are LGHDT and YNNKEL (reference sequence). The CDR3 sequence is 15 residues long. CDR3 residues: CASSLAGWLYNEQFF. The CDR3 DNA is TGTGCCAGCAGCCTGGCGGGGTGGCTTTACAATGAGCAGTTCTTC.

This clonotype was seen ten or more times. V is TRBV19 and J is TRBJ1-2; no reliable D call. V lost 3 bases and J lost 3, with 11 bases in between. Looked up from germline, CDR1 is LNHDA and CDR2 is SQIVND (reference sequence). The CDR3 contains 14 residues. The CDR3 DNA sequence: TGTGCCAGTAGTATTGATGAGTCGCACTATGGCTACACCTTC. This encodes CASSIDESHYGYTF.

This clonotype was counted between two and nine times. The chain links TRBV10-3 to TRBJ2-7, with D perhaps being TRBD1 or TRBD2 (5 bases each). Germline V CDR1 and CDR2: ENHRY, SYGVKD. V was pared by 8 bases and J by 2 bases, with 10 bases between. This CDR3 comprises 12 residues. CDR3 loop: CAIGGGPYEQYF. In DNA form, the CDR3 reads TGTGCCATCGGTGGGGGACCCTACGAGCAGTACTTC.

The chain is built from TRBV28 and TRBJ1-1; D perhaps matches TRBD1 (5 bases). CDR3 length: 12 residues. V was clipped by 6 bases and J by 10 bases, with 15 bases between them. Germline lookup yields CDR1 MDHEN and CDR2 SYDVKM. The CDR3 region has the DNA TGTGCCAGCAGGGGGACGCCGGACGGAGCTTTCTTT. Protein product: CASRGTPDGAFF.

This clonotype was observed at least ten times. The rearrangement joins TRBV12-3 or TRBV12-4 to TRBJ1-1; no clear D. The V and J ends lost 8 bases and 1 base respectively, with 14 bases between them. The CDR3 sequence is 14 residues long. The CDR3 reads CASGPGQRNTEAFF. CDR3 bases: TGTGCCAGCGGCCCCGGTCAGCGGAACACTGAAGCTTTCTTT.

This clonotype was found many times. V usage is TRBV5-1 and J usage is TRBJ2-3; the D gene could be TRBD1 or TRBD2 (5 bases each). Germline lookup yields CDR1 SGHRS and CDR2 YFSETQ. Trimming left V 2 bases short and J 0 bases short, with 13 bases between. CDR3 length equals 16 residues. DNA of the CDR3: TGCGCCAGCAGCTTCATCAGGGACGCCAGCACAGATACGCAGTATTTT. Amino acids: CASSFIRDASTDTQYF.

This clonotype was seen a handful of times. The chain is built from TRBV10-2 and TRBJ1-1; 7 nucleotides agree with TRBD1. Per germline, CDR1 WSHSY and CDR2 SAAADI. The J segment lost 7 bases and the V segment lost 7 bases, leaving 12 bases of the junction unmatched. This CDR3 contains 14 residues. The CDR3 region has the DNA TGCGCCAGCAAGGGGCTTAGGGGGCACAATGAAGCTTTCTTT. Amino acids: CASKGLRGHNEAFF.

The V and J genes are TRBV23-1 and TRBJ2-3; D unresolved. TRBV23-1 is reported as an ORF; its role is uncertain. V was clipped by 6 bases and J by 6 bases, with 4 bases between them. There are 10 residues in the CDR3. CDR3 DNA: TGCGCCAGCAGAGGGGATACGCAGTATTTT. It translates to CASRGDTQYF.

This clonotype was found a few times. The rearrangement joins TRBV7-3 to TRBJ2-2; 7 bases match TRBD1. The germline V gene encodes CDR1 SGHTA and CDR2 FQGTGA. The CDR3 runs 14 residues. Trimming cost V 6 bases and J 6 bases; bases outside gene matches: 7. The CDR3, as DNA: TGTGCCAGCAGTCTGACAGGGTTATCCGGGGAGCTGTTTTTT. Translation: CASSLTGLSGELFF.

The rearrangement joins TRBV7-9 to TRBJ2-3, with D perhaps assigned TRBD1 or TRBD2 (5 bases each). Germline V gene data show CDR1 as SEHNR and CDR2 as FQNEAQ (reference sequence). This CDR3 has 13 amino acids. V lost 0 bases to trimming and J lost 4 bases, with 5 bases between them. CDR3 protein: CASSLAGPDTQYF. In DNA, the CDR3 is TGTGCCAGCAGCTTAGCGGGACCAGATACGCAGTATTTT.